This T cell receptor (beta chain) stems from a study of control samples from healthy donors and cancer patients (dated by TCRdb to 2020 to 2021). Details on this clone: What this receptor recognizes is not known. It has no much larger one-base neighbor in the sample; base qualities were not kept.

Library creation used the immunoSEQ multiplex PCR assay. TCRdb provides this immuneACCESS table in a form limited to in-frame rearrangements. Some clones are lacking; in checked studies, under half of them reflect an unresolved V gene, and why the rest are absent is not known. This sample has around 180,000 clones in its table, and around 94% of those were observed once. 1.2% to 1.5% of the sample comes from the top ten. The germline V gene sets CDR1 to SGHAT and CDR2 to FQNNGV. V is reduced by 0 bases and J by 8 bases, leaving a spacing of 10 bases between them. Including cysteine and phenylalanine, the CDR3 has 13 amino acids. The retained sequence is limited to the CDR3, 39 bases, with the frame set at the first base.

The TCR originated in a woman aged 18 to 35 in good health. Sequencing was done on a sample of blood. The rearranged segments are TRBV11-2 and TRBJ1-2; no D segment can be confidently identified. The DNA sequence is given as TGTGCCAGCAGCTTAGATCAGGTGGGAGGCTACACCTTC. This encodes CASSLDQVGGYTF.